These T cell receptor beta chains were read from a single sample in a study of blood T cell repertoires in COVID-19. The assay was immunoSEQ multiplex PCR, and TCRdb's table has in-frame clones only and misses some. The sample consists of roughly 310,000 clones, approximately 91% of them appearing once. The sample consisted of PBMCs or T cells enriched from blood (not recorded which). The receptors shown here come from a woman between 40 and 50 years old who had recovered from COVID-19. CDR3s include the opening cysteine and the closing phenylalanine or tryptophan.

TRBJ2-7 TRBV27 CASSLGPPGVYEQYF
TRBJ1-6 TRBV5-4 CASSPRGISPLHF
TRBJ1-6 TRBV27 CASSFFLGTGSNNSPLHF
TRBJ2-1 TRBV21-1 CASSLRDVYNEQFF
TRBJ1-6 TRBV7-3 CASSLSGTVGSPLHF
TRBJ1-2 TRBV4-1 CASSPRVGNYGYTF
TRBJ1-6 TRBV5-5 CASSLVGAAYNSPLHF
TRBJ1-6 TRBV30 CAWSSDRNSPLHF
TRBJ2-1 TRBV4-2 CASSQDPAGGPHEQFF
TRBJ2-5 TRBV10-3 CAINDRNQETQYF
TRBJ1-1 TRBV12-5 CASGPRDTEAFF
TRBJ2-3 TRBV7-3 CASSSTFGTGATDTQYF
TRBJ2-1 TRBV24-1 CATGGVRANEQFF
TRBJ1-1 TRBV19 CASSTWTGGFTEAFF
TRBJ1-2 TRBV5-4 CASSLGQVANYGYTF
TRBJ1-5 TRBV30 CAICAGPYQPQHF
TRBJ2-4 TRBV6-1 CASSEWSTSGNIQYF
TRBJ2-3 TRBV6-2/TRBV6-3 CASSRTSGRRADTQYF
TRBJ1-1 TRBV10-3 CAISDLQGPNTEAFF
TRBJ1-2 TRBV12-5 CASGLAQGNYGYTF
TRBJ2-7 TRBV7-8 CASSFRDRGLEQYF
TRBJ1-1 TRBV18 CASSYGTGDTEAFF
TRBJ2-3 TRBV12-5 CASGLVTGTSPDTQYF
TRBJ2-7 TRBV11-3 CASSSGGTSGKYEQYF
TRBJ1-4 TRBV3-1/TRBV3-2 CASSQGDHRGQNEKLFF
TRBJ2-1 TRBV4-3 CASSPGQAAVHEQFF
TRBJ2-1 TRBV7-9 CASSLTSGAYNEQFF
TRBJ1-4 TRBV30 CASDEGQGGEKLFF
TRBJ1-1 TRBV5-1 CASSFEDMTTEAFF
TRBJ2-2 TRBV23-1 CASSHTGPTGELFF
TRBJ1-3 TRBV11-2 CASSLGAGGGRMF
TRBJ2-7 TRBV6-5 CASGIAGGPYEQYF
TRBJ2-3 TRBV7-9 CASRRTGGSDTQYF
TRBJ2-2 TRBV5-1 CASRSVGVSGELFF
TRBJ1-2 TRBV19 CASTGTPAYGYTF
TRBJ2-1 TRBV6-2/TRBV6-3 CASSLLSRGGGDEQFF
TRBJ1-1 TRBV11-1 CASSYNRDGTEAFF
TRBJ1-3 TRBV28 CASSLPENTIYF
TRBJ2-5 TRBV20-1 CSAINLETQYF
TRBJ1-1 TRBV7-9 CASSLDPVMNTEAFF
TRBJ2-7 TRBV30 CAWTPSRTALIYEQYF
TRBJ1-1 TRBV7-2 CASSLVPGNTEAFF
TRBJ1-3 TRBV19 CASSIEGDSGNTIYF
TRBJ2-7 TRBV3-1/TRBV3-2 CASSHLAGQGGEQYF
TRBJ2-5 TRBV19 CASSRDRVQETQYF
TRBJ2-3 TRBV6-5 CASRGGTDTQYF
TRBJ2-3 TRBV27 CASSLLGGTDTQYF
TRBJ2-1 TRBV5-8 CASSSLAGVTYNEQFF
TRBJ2-2 TRBV30 CAWREPNTGELFF
TRBJ2-2 TRBV10-3 CAIGLREGYGELFF
TRBJ1-5 TRBV15 CATSRAPDRGQGQPQHF
TRBJ1-4 TRBV30 CAWSGGTREEKLFF
TRBJ1-5 TRBV28 CASGANNQPQHF
TRBJ1-2 TRBV5-1 CASSLAGQGGSGSYTF
TRBJ1-2 TRBV11-2 CASSLDGGQGLFYGYTF
TRBJ1-1 TRBV19 CASSIFYPGGLSTEAFF
TRBJ2-1 TRBV4-3 CASSHHRDWANNEQFF
TRBJ2-7 TRBV27 CASSYLPDRGSYEQYF